This T cell receptor beta chain was identified during a study of blood T cell repertoires in COVID-19. Across the whole study: Sample material is recorded as cDNA or gDNA derived from T cells, B-cell-depleted T cells, or PBMCs.

Generated by immunoSEQ multiplex PCR, the TCRdb table keeps only in-frame clones and is missing some. The profile shows approximately 230,000 clones, 65% to 90% of them singletons. Adults between about 18 and 95 years of age took part from more than 20 US areas. Participants reported their clinical history, and cohort assignment relied on those reports. The TCR was taken from a man in his forties or fifties who had recovered from COVID-19. Sequences were obtained from PBMCs or T cells enriched from blood (not recorded which).

The CDR3 is CASSQDPTGPIYGYTF. As DNA, the CDR3 is TGCGCCAGCAGCCAAGATCCGACAGGCCCCATCTATGGCTACACCTTC. The V call is TRBV4-1, the J call TRBJ1-2; D possibly corresponds to TRBD1 (6 bases). Trimming removed 0 bases from V and 4 bases from J, with 15 bases in between. In germline, CDR1 is MGHRA, CDR2 YSYEKL. The CDR3 is made up of 16 amino acids.